Described below is a single TCR beta chain sequence and its context. This specimen belongs to a study of radiotherapy plus CTLA-4 blockade in lung cancer. Overall study: Objective responses emerged in under 20% of patients, and roughly 30% attained disease control.

The CDR3 has 17 residues. CDR1 and CDR2 (germline): SSHAT, FNYEAQ (reference sequence). The V end was cut by 1 base, the J end by 6 bases, with 22 bases between. Repertoires were generated with immunoSEQ multiplex PCR, while TCRdb's copy carries only in-frame clones and drops some. The sample carries about 95,000 clones, 82% recorded once. V usage is TRBV7-7 and J usage is TRBJ2-7, with D possibly being TRBD2 (6 bases). The TCR comes from a human donor with non-small cell lung cancer who had a partial response to radiotherapy plus ipilimumab. The sequenced sample was peripheral blood, obtained from a patient treated with radiotherapy plus ipilimumab. CDR3 region: CASSLGGPPGGLSEQYF. The CDR3 region has the DNA TGTGCCAGCAGCTTAGGCGGACCCCCCGGGGGACTCTCCGAGCAGTACTTC.